This passage covers 12 T cell receptor beta chains from one sample sequenced in a study of blood T cell repertoires in COVID-19. Clones were sequenced by immunoSEQ multiplex PCR, and TCRdb holds only the in-frame ones, with some missing. The top ten hold approximately 30% of the sample, which has under 60,000 clones, about nine tenths seen once. Material for sequencing was peripheral blood. These receptors all come from an elderly woman with acute or convalescent COVID-19.

The genes are TRBV5-1 and TRBJ2-7, with TRBD1 identical over 10 bases. Germline CDR1 and CDR2: SGHRS and YFSETQ. V trimming: 4 bases; J trimming: 6 bases; junction bases outside the gene matches: 7. The CDR3 loop spans 14 amino acids. The CDR3 nucleotides read TGCGCCAGCAGCCGGGAGGGACAGGGGTTCGAGCAGTACTTC. This codes for CASSREGQGFEQYF.

The gene calls are TRBV18 and TRBJ1-2; a weak D match, TRBD1 (5 bases). This CDR3 has 14 residues. V was shortened by 4 bases and J by 1 base, with 10 bases between the two germline ends. CDR1 and CDR2 (germline): KGHSH, LQKENI. The CDR3 nucleotides read TGTGCCAGCTCACAACAGACAGATAACTATGGCTACACCTTC. Translating it yields CASSQQTDNYGYTF.

The V and J genes are TRBV18 and TRBJ2-5, with 10 nucleotides matching TRBD1. The V gene end was trimmed by 5 bases and the J gene end by 4 bases; junction bases not matched to a gene: 1. CDR1 is KGHSH, CDR2 LQKENI, per germline. The CDR3 sequence is 13 residues long. The CDR3 here is CASSWDRGETQYF. CDR3 DNA: TGTGCCAGCTCATGGGACAGGGGAGAGACCCAGTACTTC.

The V call is TRBV3-1 (or the pseudogene TRBV3-2), the J call TRBJ2-3, with TRBD2 matching over 7 bases. V shed 4 bases, J shed 2 bases, and the junction held 12 bases outside the gene matches. The CDR3 consists of 17 residues. CDR1 and CDR2 from the germline V gene are LGHDT and YNNKEL (reference sequence). For the CDR3, the DNA is TGTGCCAGCAGCCTCCGGGCTAGCGGCGTTACCACAGATACGCAGTATTTT. This encodes CASSLRASGVTTDTQYF.

This clone was counted a few times. The V and J genes are TRBV3-1 (or the pseudogene TRBV3-2) and TRBJ1-6; no definite D call. The CDR3 is 12 residues long. Germline V gives CDR1 LGHDT, CDR2 YNNKEL (reference sequence). The V gene lost 3 bases and the J gene lost 10 bases, with 7 bases spanning the gap. This chain's CDR3 is CASSQETSPLHF. The CDR3 nucleotides are TGTGCCAGCAGCCAGGAGACGTCACCCCTCCACTTT.

As concerns this clone: Because the CDR3's place on the DNA is in doubt, the DNA is left out and the CDR3 is given as listed by TCRdb. The chain carries TRBV21-1 and TRBJ1-5; TRBD1, the table's D call, was not compared with the DNA. TRBV21-1 is marked as a pseudogene. A total of 17 residues make up the CDR3, ends included. The CDR3 reads CASSKSGWGTGSQPQHF.

The chain uses TRBV6-4 and TRBJ1-1; the D gene is possibly TRBD1 (6 bases). Germline-derived CDR1 and CDR2 are MRHNA and SNTAGT. V shed 2 bases and J shed 10 bases, with 14 bases lying between them. The CDR3 spans 13 residues. Here the CDR3 reads CASSDGGAGRAFF. The CDR3 DNA reads as TGTGCCAGCAGTGACGGGGGCGCCGGTAGAGCTTTCTTT.

This clone has only one observation. The V and J genes are TRBV27 and TRBJ2-5, with D maybe TRBD2 (7 bases). Germline CDR1 MNHEY, CDR2 SMNVEV (reference sequence). V shed 3 bases and J shed 9 bases, with 17 bases lying between them. The CDR3 runs to 14 residues. In DNA form, the CDR3 reads TGTGCCAGCAGTTTGCGGAGCCTGGGGGGGCCCCAGTACTTC. Amino acids: CASSLRSLGGPQYF.

This rearrangement joins TRBV19 to TRBJ2-1; D unclear. The CDR3 length is 13 residues. V lost 4 bases and J 11 bases, leaving 15 bases between the germline ends. Germline CDR1 is LNHDA and CDR2 is SQIVND (reference sequence). CDR3 sequence: CASSTETTSQQFF. CDR3 DNA sequence: TGTGCCAGTAGTACCGAGACAACCTCCCAGCAGTTCTTC.

This chain connects TRBV6-4 to TRBJ2-3, with 11 bases lining up with TRBD2. The germline gives CDR1 MRHNA, CDR2 SNTAGT. After removal of 4 bases from V and 1 base from J, the junction contained 7 bases not matched to a gene. There are 17 residues in the CDR3. As DNA, the CDR3 is TGTGCCAGCAGTGCGGTAGCGGGGGGGCCCGGCACAGATACGCAGTATTTT. Encoded protein: CASSAVAGGPGTDTQYF.

This clone came up once. The J gene is TRBJ2-1, the V gene TRBV3-1 (or the pseudogene TRBV3-2), with 8 bases that match TRBD1. Looked up from germline, CDR1 is LGHDT and CDR2 is YNNKEL (reference sequence). Trimming cost V 1 base and J 9 bases; bases outside gene matches: 8. This CDR3 region has 15 residues. The CDR3 sequence is CASSQVQGAFGEQFF. CDR3 nucleotides: TGTGCCAGCAGCCAAGTTCAGGGGGCCTTTGGTGAGCAGTTCTTC.

This rearrangement joins TRBV19 to TRBJ1-2, with D perhaps TRBD1 (6 bases). V gave up 6 bases and J gave up 8 bases, with 19 bases separating them. This CDR3 is 14 amino acids long. The V gene's germline CDR1 is LNHDA and CDR2 SQIVND (reference sequence). CDR3 sequence: CASRSVNRAEGYTF. In nucleotides, the CDR3 is TGTGCCAGTAGGTCGGTAAACAGGGCGGAAGGCTACACCTTC.